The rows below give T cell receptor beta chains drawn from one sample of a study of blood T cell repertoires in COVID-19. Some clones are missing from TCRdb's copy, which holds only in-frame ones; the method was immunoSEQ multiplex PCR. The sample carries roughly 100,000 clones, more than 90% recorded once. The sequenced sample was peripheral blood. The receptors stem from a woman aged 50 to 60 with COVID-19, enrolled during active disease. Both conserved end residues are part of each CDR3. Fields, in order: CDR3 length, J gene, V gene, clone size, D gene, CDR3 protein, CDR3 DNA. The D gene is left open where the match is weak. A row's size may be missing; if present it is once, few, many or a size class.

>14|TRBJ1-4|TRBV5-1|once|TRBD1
CASSPGTGGKKLFF
TGCGCCAGCAGCCCCGGGACAGGTGGGAAAAAACTGTTTTTT
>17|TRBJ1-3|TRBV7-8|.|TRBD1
CASSLRPGTGTGNTIYF
TGTGCCAGCAGCTTACGTCCCGGGACAGGGACTGGAAACACCATATATTTT
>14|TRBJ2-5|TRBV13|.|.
CASSFRTVKETQYF
TGTGCCAGCAGCTTTCGGACAGTCAAAGAGACCCAGTACTTC
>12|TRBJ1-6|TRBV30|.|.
CAWNRENSPLHF
TGTGCCTGGAACAGGGAAAATTCACCCCTCCACTTT
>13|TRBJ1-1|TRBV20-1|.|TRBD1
CSASAVTGDGAFF
TGCAGTGCTAGTGCGGTGACAGGGGATGGGGCTTTCTTT
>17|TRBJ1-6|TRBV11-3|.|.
CASSLRGSNRNNSPLHF
TGTGCCAGCAGCTTAAGAGGGTCGAATCGGAATAATTCACCCCTCCACTTT
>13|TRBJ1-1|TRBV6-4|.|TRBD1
CASSVDRGTEAFF
TGTGCCAGCAGTGTCGACAGGGGAACTGAAGCTTTCTTT
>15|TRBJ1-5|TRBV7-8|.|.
CASSVQGAGNQPQHF
TGTGCCAGCAGCGTACAGGGAGCGGGAAATCAGCCCCAGCATTTT
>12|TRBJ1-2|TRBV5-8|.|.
CASSLGGFIVTF
TGTGCCAGCAGCTTGGGCGGGTTTATTGTGACCTTC
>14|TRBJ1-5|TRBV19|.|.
CATGGAHSNQPQHF
TGTGCCACCGGAGGGGCTCATAGCAATCAGCCCCAGCATTTT
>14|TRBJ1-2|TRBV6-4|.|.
CASSPGMWDYGYTF
TGTGCCAGCAGTCCAGGGATGTGGGACTATGGCTACACCTTC
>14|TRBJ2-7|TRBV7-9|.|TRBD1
CASSFGTGSLEQYF
TGTGCCAGCAGCTTCGGGACAGGGAGCCTCGAGCAGTACTTC
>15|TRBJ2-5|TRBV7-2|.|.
CASSSQVQGTETQYF
TGTGCCAGCAGCTCCCAAGTACAGGGTACGGAGACCCAGTACTTC
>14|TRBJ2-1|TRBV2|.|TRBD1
CASSDDRGNNEQFF
TGTGCCAGCAGTGACGACAGGGGGAACAATGAGCAGTTCTTC
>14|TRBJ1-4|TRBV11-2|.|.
CASSPSGNLEKLFF
TGTGCCAGCAGCCCGTCAGGGAATTTGGAAAAACTGTTTTTT
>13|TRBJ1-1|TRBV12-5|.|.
CASGLSGNTEAFF
TGTGCTAGTGGTTTGTCAGGAAACACTGAAGCTTTCTTT
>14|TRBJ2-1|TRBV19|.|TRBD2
CASSLSGGLNEQFF
TGTGCCAGTAGTTTAAGCGGGGGGCTCAATGAGCAGTTCTTC
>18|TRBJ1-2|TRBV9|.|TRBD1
CASSVAGTGPPNNYGYTF
TGTGCCAGCAGCGTAGCGGGGACAGGGCCCCCAAATAACTATGGCTACACCTTC
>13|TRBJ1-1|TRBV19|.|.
CASSLGGNTEAFF
TGTGCCAGTAGTTTGGGGGGGAACACTGAAGCTTTCTTT
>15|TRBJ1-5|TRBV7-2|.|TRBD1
CASSLRGGSDQPQHF
TGTGCCAGCAGCTTAAGAGGGGGCTCGGATCAGCCCCAGCATTTT
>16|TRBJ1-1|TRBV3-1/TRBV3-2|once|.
CASSQALPAGNTEAFF
TGTGCCAGCAGCCAAGCTCTCCCGGCAGGGAACACTGAAGCTTTCTTT
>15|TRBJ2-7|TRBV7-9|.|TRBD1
CASSLGTGGGYEQYF
TGTGCCAGCAGCTTAGGGACAGGGGGCGGCTACGAGCAGTACTTC
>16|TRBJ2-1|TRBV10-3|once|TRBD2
CAISEVGLAGDNEQFF
TGTGCCATCAGTGAGGTCGGACTAGCGGGGGACAATGAGCAGTTCTTC
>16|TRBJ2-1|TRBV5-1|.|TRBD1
CASSLVGQGRVDEQFF
TGCGCCAGCAGCTTGGTCGGACAGGGCAGGGTGGATGAGCAGTTCTTC